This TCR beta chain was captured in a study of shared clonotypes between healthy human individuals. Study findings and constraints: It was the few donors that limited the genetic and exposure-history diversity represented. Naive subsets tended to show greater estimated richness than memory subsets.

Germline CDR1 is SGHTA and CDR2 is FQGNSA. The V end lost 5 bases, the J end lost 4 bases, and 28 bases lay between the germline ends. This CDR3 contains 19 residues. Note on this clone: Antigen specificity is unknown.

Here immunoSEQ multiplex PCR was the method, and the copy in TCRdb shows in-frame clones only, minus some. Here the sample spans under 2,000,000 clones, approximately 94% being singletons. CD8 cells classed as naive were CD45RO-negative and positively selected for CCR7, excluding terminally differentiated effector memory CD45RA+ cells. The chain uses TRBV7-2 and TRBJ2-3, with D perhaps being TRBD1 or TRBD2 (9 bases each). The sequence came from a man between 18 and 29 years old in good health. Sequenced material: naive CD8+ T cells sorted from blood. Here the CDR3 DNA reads TGTGCCAGCAGCCACAGGGGGCTCCATAGCGGGAGAACGGCAGATACGCAGTATTTT. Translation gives CASSHRGLHSGRTADTQYF.